The rows below give T cell receptor beta chains drawn from one sample of a study of PD-1 blockade in mismatch repair-deficient tumors. TCRdb's copy holds only in-frame clones and misses some; the assay was immunoSEQ multiplex PCR. The sample includes about 130,000 clones, 88% of them seen just once. Sequences were derived from peripheral blood, sampled just under 74 weeks after starting pembrolizumab. All receptors derive from an adult with mismatch repair-deficient cancer. CDR3s include the opening cysteine and the closing phenylalanine or tryptophan. Each record gives: clone size, J gene, D gene, V gene, CDR3 DNA, CDR3 protein. The D gene is left open where the match is weak. The listing skips clone size in some rows; elsewhere it reads once, few, many or a size class.

>.|TRBJ2-7|.|TRBV9
TGTGCCAGCAGAGGCCATACAGGGATTCACTACTTC
CASRGHTGIHYF
>.|TRBJ2-3|.|TRBV7-9
TGTGCCAGCAGCATACCCGGGACTAGCACAGATACGCAGTATTTT
CASSIPGTSTDTQYF
>.|TRBJ2-7|.|TRBV5-1
TGCGCCAGCAGCTTGGACCCTCGAGGGGGCGAGCAGTACTTC
CASSLDPRGGEQYF
>few|TRBJ2-7|TRBD1|TRBV27
TGTGCCAGCAGTCTTAGACAGGGTTACTACGAGCAGTACTTC
CASSLRQGYYEQYF
>.|TRBJ2-2|TRBD2|TRBV28
TGTGCCAGCAGTGGGGGACTAGCGGGGGTCACCGGGGAGCTGTTTTTT
CASSGGLAGVTGELFF
>.|TRBJ2-2|.|TRBV5-6
TGTGCCAGCAGCCCTGGAGTCAGGACCCCTGTGGGGGAGCTGTTTTTT
CASSPGVRTPVGELFF
>.|TRBJ2-7|TRBD2|TRBV4-3
TGCGCCAGCAGCCAAGACCACACTAGCGGGAGTAATTTCGGTTCCTACGAGCAGTACTTC
CASSQDHTSGSNFGSYEQYF
>.|TRBJ2-7|TRBD2|TRBV28
TGTGCCAGCAGTTTACTAGCGGGAGGGGGCTACGAGCAGTACTTC
CASSLLAGGGYEQYF
>.|TRBJ2-1|.|TRBV23-1
TGCGCCAGCAGTCATGAGACAACCTCCTCCTACAATGAGCAGTTCTTC
CASSHETTSSYNEQFF
>.|TRBJ1-5|TRBD1|TRBV27
TGTGCCAGCAGTTCGCTCGACAGGGGAGGTGCCCAGCCCCAGCATTTT
CASSSLDRGGAQPQHF
>.|TRBJ2-7|.|TRBV4-1
TGCGCCAGCAGCCAGCCCGGGGGCGTCGAGCAGTACTTC
CASSQPGGVEQYF
>few|TRBJ1-4|.|TRBV5-8
TGTGCCAGCAGCTTGGTGCCCCACGATAGTTTT
CASSLVPHDSF
>once|TRBJ2-7|.|TRBV4-1
TGCGCCAGCAGCCAGAGACAGGCCCCGGGCTACGAGCAGTACTTC
CASSQRQAPGYEQYF
>.|TRBJ2-3|TRBD2|TRBV2
TGTGCCAGCAGCTCCCCAGCTAGCGGGTCCACAGATACGCAGTATTTT
CASSSPASGSTDTQYF
>.|TRBJ2-3|TRBD1|TRBV7-2
TGTGCCAGCGAATCCCGGGACAGGGCGCCAGATACGCAGTATTTT
CASESRDRAPDTQYF
>.|TRBJ1-4|.|TRBV7-9
TGTGCCAGCAGCTTAGGGGGGCGACAGTATGAAAAACTGTTTTTT
CASSLGGRQYEKLFF
>.|TRBJ2-7|TRBD1|TRBV7-2
TGTGCCAGCAGCTTAGTTTTGGACAGGGCCTACGAGCAGTACTTC
CASSLVLDRAYEQYF
>.|TRBJ1-2|TRBD1|TRBV5-4
TGTGCCAGCAGCTTGGCTAGGACAGGGACTGGCTACACCTTC
CASSLARTGTGYTF
>.|TRBJ2-3|.|TRBV27
TGTGCCAGCGGGTACCTAGGCACAGATACGCAGTATTTT
CASGYLGTDTQYF
>few|TRBJ1-2|.|TRBV4-1
TGCGCCAGCAGCCAAGACGTCGGCCTCTATGGCTACACCTTC
CASSQDVGLYGYTF
>few|TRBJ2-2|.|TRBV25-1
TGTGCCAGCAGTGAACCAACCCCCAGGGGGAACACCGGGGAGCTGTTTTTT
CASSEPTPRGNTGELFF
>.|TRBJ1-1|.|TRBV28
TGTGCCAGCAGTTTATATGGGGGGCGCGGCACTGAAGCTTTCTTT
CASSLYGGRGTEAFF
>.|TRBJ1-4|TRBD1|TRBV7-2
TGTGCCAGCAGCCCGAGATGGACAGGGGAGGATGAAAAACTGTTTTTT
CASSPRWTGEDEKLFF
>.|TRBJ2-3|.|TRBV7-9
TGTGCCAGCAGCGAGCGAAGCACAGATACGCAGTATTTT
CASSERSTDTQYF
>many|TRBJ1-2|.|TRBV9
TGTGCCAGCAGCGTAGCTCTTTCTGAGGGCTACACCTTC
CASSVALSEGYTF
>.|TRBJ1-2|.|TRBV18
TGTGCCAGCTCAGAAGGACAGATAGACTATGGCTACACCTTC
CASSEGQIDYGYTF
>.|TRBJ2-1|TRBD2|TRBV19
TGTGCCAGTAGTGTGTGGACTAGCGGCACTTATGAGCAGTTCTTC
CASSVWTSGTYEQFF
>once|TRBJ2-3|TRBD1|TRBV11-2
TGTGCCAGCAGCTTAGCGGACAGGGTCAGCACAGATACGCAGTATTTT
CASSLADRVSTDTQYF
>.|TRBJ2-7|TRBD2|TRBV10-3
TGTGCCATCAGTGAGTCGCTAGCGGCCCTCTACGAGCAGTACTTC
CAISESLAALYEQYF
>once|TRBJ1-4|TRBD1|TRBV7-9
TGTGCCAGCAGCCAAAACAGGGGGGTTAATGAAAAACTGTTTTTT
CASSQNRGVNEKLFF
>.|TRBJ2-7|TRBD1|TRBV29-1
TGCAGCGGAAGGACAGGAAGCAACCCCTACGAGCAGTACTTC
CSGRTGSNPYEQYF
>.|TRBJ2-3|.|TRBV25-1
TGTGCCATCGGTGGTAAGAGCACAGATACGCAGTATTTT
CAIGGKSTDTQYF